The T cell receptor (beta chain) described here comes from a study of neoadjuvant anti-PD-1 for oral cavity cancer. Study-wide background: Before surgery, most patients got three to four biweekly 3 mg/kg nivolumab doses.

Germline V lookup: CDR1 LNHDA, CDR2 SQIVND (reference sequence). The CDR3 spans 14 residues. V was shortened by 4 bases and J by 4 bases, with 12 bases between the two germline ends. PBMC libraries mostly used approximately 500 ng of input genomic DNA, with six replicates per sample. The repertoire was sequenced with immunoSEQ multiplex PCR; TCRdb's copy has only in-frame clones and lacks some. The data contain about 12,000 clones, about 65% of them singletons. This clone was observed a handful of times. The input for sequencing was PBMCs, taken before nivolumab (anti-PD-1) treatment. This TCR was recovered from a person between 40 and 80 years old with oral cavity squamous cell carcinoma. This chain links TRBV19 with TRBJ2-3, with unresolved D. The CDR3 is CASSNQVPPDTQYF. CDR3 bases: TGTGCCAGTAGTAATCAGGTCCCCCCAGATACGCAGTATTTT.